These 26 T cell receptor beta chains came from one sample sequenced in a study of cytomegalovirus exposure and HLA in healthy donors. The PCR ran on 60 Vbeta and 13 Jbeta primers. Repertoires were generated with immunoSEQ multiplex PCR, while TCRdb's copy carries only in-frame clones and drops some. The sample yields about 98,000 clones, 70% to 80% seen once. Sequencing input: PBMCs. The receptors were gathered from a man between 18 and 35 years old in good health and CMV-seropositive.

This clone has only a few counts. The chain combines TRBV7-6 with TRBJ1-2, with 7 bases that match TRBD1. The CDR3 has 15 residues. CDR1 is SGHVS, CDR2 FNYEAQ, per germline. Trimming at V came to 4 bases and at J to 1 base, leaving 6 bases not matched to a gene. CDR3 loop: CASSSQGGGNYGYTF. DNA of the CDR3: TGTGCCAGCAGCTCCCAGGGGGGAGGTAACTATGGCTACACCTTC.

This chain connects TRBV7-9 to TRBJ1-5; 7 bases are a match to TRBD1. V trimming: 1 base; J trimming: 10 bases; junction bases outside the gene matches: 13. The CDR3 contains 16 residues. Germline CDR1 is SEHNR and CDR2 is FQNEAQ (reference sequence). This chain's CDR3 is CASSLVLGQKMLPQHF. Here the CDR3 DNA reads TGTGCCAGCAGCTTAGTCTTGGGACAGAAGATGTTACCCCAGCATTTT.

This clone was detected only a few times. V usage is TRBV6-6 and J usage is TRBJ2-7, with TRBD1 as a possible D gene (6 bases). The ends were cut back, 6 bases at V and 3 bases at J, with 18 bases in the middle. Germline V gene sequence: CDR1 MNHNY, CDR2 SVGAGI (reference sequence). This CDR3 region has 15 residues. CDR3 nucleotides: TGTGCCAGCAGAGGGGGTGGGACCGGATTCTACGAGCAGTACTTC. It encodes CASRGGGTGFYEQYF.

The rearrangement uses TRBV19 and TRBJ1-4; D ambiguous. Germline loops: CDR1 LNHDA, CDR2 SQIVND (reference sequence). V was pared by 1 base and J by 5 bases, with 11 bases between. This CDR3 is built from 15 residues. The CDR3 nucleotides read TGTGCCAGTAGTATAGTGGGAGGTTCCAATGAAAAACTGTTTTTT. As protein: CASSIVGGSNEKLFF.

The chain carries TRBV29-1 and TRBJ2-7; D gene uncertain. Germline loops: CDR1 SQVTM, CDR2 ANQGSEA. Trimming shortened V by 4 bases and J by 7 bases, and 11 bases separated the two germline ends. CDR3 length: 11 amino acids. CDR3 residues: CSVGSMREQYF. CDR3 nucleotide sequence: TGCAGCGTTGGATCGATGAGGGAGCAGTACTTC.

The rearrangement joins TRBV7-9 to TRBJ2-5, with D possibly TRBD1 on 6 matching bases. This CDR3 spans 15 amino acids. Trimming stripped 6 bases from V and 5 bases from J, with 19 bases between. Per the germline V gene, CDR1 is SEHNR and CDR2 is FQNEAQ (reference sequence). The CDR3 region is CASSHLDSEPETQYF. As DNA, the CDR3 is TGTGCCAGCAGTCACTTGGACAGCGAACCGGAGACCCAGTACTTC.

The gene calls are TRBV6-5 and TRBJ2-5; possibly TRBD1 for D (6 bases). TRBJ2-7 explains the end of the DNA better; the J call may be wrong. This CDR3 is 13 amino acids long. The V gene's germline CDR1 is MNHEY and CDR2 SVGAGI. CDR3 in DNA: TGTGCCAGCAGGGCCGGACAGATCTACGAGCAGTACTTC. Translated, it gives CASRAGQIYEQYF.

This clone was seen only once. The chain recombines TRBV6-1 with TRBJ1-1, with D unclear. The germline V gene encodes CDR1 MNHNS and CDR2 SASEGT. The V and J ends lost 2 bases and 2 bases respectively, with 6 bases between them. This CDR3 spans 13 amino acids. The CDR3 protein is CASSELPNTEAFF. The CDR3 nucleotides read TGTGCCAGCAGTGAACTACCAAACACTGAAGCTTTCTTT.

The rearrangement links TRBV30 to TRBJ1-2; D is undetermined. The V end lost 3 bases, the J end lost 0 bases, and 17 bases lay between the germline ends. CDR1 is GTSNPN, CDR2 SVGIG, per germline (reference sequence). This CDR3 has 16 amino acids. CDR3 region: CAWSKPVPLANYGYTF. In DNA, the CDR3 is TGTGCCTGGAGCAAACCGGTGCCGCTAGCTAACTATGGCTACACCTTC.

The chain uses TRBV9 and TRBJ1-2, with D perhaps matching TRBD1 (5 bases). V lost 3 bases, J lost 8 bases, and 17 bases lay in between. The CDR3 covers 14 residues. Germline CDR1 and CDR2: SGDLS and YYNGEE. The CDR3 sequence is CASSAQDTRTGYTF. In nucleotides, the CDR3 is TGTGCCAGCAGCGCCCAGGACACCCGCACCGGCTACACCTTC.

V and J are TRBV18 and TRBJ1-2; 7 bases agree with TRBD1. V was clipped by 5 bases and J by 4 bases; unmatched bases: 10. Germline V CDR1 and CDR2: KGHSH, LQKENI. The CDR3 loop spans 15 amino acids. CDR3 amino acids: CASSSGTEAIYGYTF. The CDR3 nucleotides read TGTGCCAGCTCATCCGGGACAGAGGCAATCTATGGCTACACCTTC.

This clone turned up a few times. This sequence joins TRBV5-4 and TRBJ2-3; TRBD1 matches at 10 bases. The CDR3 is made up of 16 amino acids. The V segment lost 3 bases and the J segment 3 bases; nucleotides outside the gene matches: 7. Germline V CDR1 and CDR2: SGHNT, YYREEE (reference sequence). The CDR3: CASSWGGQGGTDTQYF. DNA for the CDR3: TGTGCCAGCAGCTGGGGAGGACAGGGGGGAACAGATACGCAGTATTTT. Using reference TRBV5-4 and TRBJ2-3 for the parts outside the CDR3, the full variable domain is ETGVTQSPTHLIKTRGQQVTLRCSSQSGHNTVSWYQQALGQGPQFIFQYYREEENGRGNFPPRFSGLQFPNYSSELNVNALELDDSALYLCASSWGGQGGTDTQYFGPGTRLTVL.

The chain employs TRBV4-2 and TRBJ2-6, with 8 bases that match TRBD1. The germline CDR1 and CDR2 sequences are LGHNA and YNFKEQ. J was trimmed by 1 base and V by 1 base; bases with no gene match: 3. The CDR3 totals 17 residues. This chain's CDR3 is CASSQGTGGSGANVLTF. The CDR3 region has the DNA TGTGCCAGCAGCCAAGGTACAGGGGGTTCTGGGGCCAACGTCCTGACTTTC.

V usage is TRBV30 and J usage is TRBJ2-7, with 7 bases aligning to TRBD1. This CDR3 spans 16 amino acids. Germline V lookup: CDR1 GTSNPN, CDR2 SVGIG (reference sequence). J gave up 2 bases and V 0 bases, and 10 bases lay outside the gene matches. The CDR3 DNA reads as TGTGCCTGGAGTGTACCGTTTCGGGACAGACCCTACGAGCAGTACTTC. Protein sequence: CAWSVPFRDRPYEQYF.

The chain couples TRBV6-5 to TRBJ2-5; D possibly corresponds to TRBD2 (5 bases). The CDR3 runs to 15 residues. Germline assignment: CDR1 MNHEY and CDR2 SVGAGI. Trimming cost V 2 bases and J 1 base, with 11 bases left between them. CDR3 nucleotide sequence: TGTGCCAGCAGTTACGAGGGCAGATCCCAAGAGACCCAGTACTTC. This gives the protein CASSYEGRSQETQYF.

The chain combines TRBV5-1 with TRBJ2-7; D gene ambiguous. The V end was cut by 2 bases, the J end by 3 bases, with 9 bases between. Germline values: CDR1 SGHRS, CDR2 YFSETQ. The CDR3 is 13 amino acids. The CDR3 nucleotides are TGCGCCAGCAGCTTTGCAGTAAGCTACGAGCAGTACTTC. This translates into CASSFAVSYEQYF.

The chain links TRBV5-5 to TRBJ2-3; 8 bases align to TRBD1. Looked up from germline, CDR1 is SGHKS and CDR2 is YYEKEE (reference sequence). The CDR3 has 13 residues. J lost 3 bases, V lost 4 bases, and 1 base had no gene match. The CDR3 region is CASSRQGTDTQYF. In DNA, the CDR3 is TGTGCCAGCAGCCGACAGGGGACAGATACGCAGTATTTT.

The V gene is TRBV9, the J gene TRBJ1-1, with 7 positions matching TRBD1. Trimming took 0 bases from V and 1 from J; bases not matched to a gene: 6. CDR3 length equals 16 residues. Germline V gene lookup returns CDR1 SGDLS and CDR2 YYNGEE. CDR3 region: CASSVGLGGRNTEAFF. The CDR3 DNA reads TGTGCCAGCAGCGTAGGTCTAGGGGGCAGGAACACTGAAGCTTTCTTT. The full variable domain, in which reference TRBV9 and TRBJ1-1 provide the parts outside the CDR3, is DSGVTQTPKHLITATGQRVTLRCSPRSGDLSVYWYQQSLDQGLQFLIQYYNGEERAKGNILERFSAQQFPDLHSELNLSSLELGDSALYFCASSVGLGGRNTEAFFGQGTRLTVV.

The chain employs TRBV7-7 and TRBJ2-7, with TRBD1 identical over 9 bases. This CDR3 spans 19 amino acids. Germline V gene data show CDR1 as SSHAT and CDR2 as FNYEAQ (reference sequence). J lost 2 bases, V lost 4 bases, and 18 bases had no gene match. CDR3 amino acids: CASSSYGPGQGSVTYEQYF. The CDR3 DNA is TGTGCCAGCAGCTCCTATGGCCCGGGACAGGGATCTGTCACCTACGAGCAGTACTTC.

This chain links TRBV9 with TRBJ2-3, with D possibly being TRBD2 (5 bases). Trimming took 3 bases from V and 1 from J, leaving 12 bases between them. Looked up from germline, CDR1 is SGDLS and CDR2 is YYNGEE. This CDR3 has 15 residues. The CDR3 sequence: CASSGRWGGTDTQYF. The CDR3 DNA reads TGTGCCAGCAGCGGTCGGTGGGGAGGCACAGATACGCAGTATTTT. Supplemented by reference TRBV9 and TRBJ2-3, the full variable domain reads DSGVTQTPKHLITATGQRVTLRCSPRSGDLSVYWYQQSLDQGLQFLIQYYNGEERAKGNILERFSAQQFPDLHSELNLSSLELGDSALYFCASSGRWGGTDTQYFGPGTRLTVL.

The CDR3 sequence: CASSSDLGSGGPPEYF. The CDR3, as DNA: TGCGCCAGCAGCTCTGACCTGGGTAGCGGGGGGCCCCCTGAGTACTTC. The chain has TRBV5-1 and TRBJ2-7; 10 nucleotides match TRBD2. Germline V CDR1 and CDR2: SGHRS, YFSETQ. This CDR3 has 16 amino acids. Losses at the gene ends were 3 bases for V and 11 bases for J; bases not matched to a gene: 17.

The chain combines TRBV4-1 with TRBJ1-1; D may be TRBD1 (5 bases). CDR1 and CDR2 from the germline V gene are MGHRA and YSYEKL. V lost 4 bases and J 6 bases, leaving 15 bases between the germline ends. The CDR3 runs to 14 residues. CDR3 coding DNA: TGCGCCAGCAGCCGCCCTATAGGGGAGGCTGAAGCTTTCTTT. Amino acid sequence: CASSRPIGEAEAFF.

The CDR3 DNA follows: TGTGCCAGCAGCGTCCGGACAGGGGTCGGAAATACGCAGTATTTT. Translating gives CASSVRTGVGNTQYF. The chain employs TRBV9 and TRBJ2-3; 9 nucleotides line up with TRBD1. CDR3 length: 15 amino acids. Per the germline V gene, CDR1 is SGDLS and CDR2 is YYNGEE. The V and J ends lost 2 bases and 7 bases, in that order; junction bases with no gene match: 8. Drawing the rest from reference TRBV9 and TRBJ2-3, the complete variable domain is DSGVTQTPKHLITATGQRVTLRCSPRSGDLSVYWYQQSLDQGLQFLIQYYNGEERAKGNILERFSAQQFPDLHSELNLSSLELGDSALYFCASSVRTGVGNTQYFGPGTRLTVL.

CDR3 nucleotides: TGTGCCAGCAGTGAAAGTACGGACATAGCCTACGAGCAGTACTTC. Translating gives CASSESTDIAYEQYF. The chain joins TRBV2 to TRBJ2-5, with a possible D match to TRBD1 (5 bases). The last part of the DNA fits TRBJ2-7 better; the J call may be wrong. This CDR3 is built from 15 residues. Germline V gene sequence: CDR1 SNHLY, CDR2 FYNNEI.

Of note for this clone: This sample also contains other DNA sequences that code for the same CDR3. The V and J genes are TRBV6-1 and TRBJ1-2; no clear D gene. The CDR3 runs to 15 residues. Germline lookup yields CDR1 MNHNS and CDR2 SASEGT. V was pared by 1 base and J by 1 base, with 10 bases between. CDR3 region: CASSEVTDYNYGYTF. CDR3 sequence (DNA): TGTGCCAGCAGTGAAGTAACGGACTATAACTATGGCTACACCTTC.

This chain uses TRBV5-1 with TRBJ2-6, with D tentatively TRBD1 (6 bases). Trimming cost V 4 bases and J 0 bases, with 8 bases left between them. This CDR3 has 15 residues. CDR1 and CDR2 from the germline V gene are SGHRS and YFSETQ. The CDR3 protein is CASSRTDSGANVLTF. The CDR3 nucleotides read TGCGCCAGCAGCCGGACAGACTCTGGGGCCAACGTCCTGACTTTC.